This T cell receptor (beta chain) came from a study of blood T cell repertoires in COVID-19. The wider study: Donors in the United States, Italy and Spain gave samples during acute or convalescent COVID-19. From T cells, B-cell-depleted T cells, or PBMCs came the material, which was cDNA or gDNA.

Germline CDR1 MDHEN, CDR2 SYDVKM. V lost 6 bases, J lost 1 base, and 5 bases stayed unmatched. This CDR3 is built from 14 residues. Per the study methods: Amplified reference gene primers provided the basis for estimating nucleated cell counts. Measured with immunoSEQ multiplex PCR; TCRdb has only the in-frame clones, and not every one. V and J calls plus clone size are reproduced from that table; the DNA served to infer D and trimming. The data show around 81,000 clones, more than 75% seen once. Sequencing used peripheral blood. This TCR derives from a woman aged 60 to 75 with acute or convalescent COVID-19. V gene TRBV28 combines with J gene TRBJ1-1; 7 nucleotides agree with TRBD1. The CDR3 reads CASSSGQQNTEAFF. DNA for the CDR3: TGTGCCAGCAGCTCGGGACAGCAGAACACTGAAGCTTTCTTT. The full variable domain, with the rest looked up from reference TRBV28 and TRBJ1-1, is DVKVTQSSRYLVKRTGEKVFLECVQDMDHENMFWYRQDPGLGLRLIYFSYDVKMKEKGDIPEGYSVSREKKERFSLILESASTNQTSMYLCASSSGQQNTEAFFGQGTRLTVV.